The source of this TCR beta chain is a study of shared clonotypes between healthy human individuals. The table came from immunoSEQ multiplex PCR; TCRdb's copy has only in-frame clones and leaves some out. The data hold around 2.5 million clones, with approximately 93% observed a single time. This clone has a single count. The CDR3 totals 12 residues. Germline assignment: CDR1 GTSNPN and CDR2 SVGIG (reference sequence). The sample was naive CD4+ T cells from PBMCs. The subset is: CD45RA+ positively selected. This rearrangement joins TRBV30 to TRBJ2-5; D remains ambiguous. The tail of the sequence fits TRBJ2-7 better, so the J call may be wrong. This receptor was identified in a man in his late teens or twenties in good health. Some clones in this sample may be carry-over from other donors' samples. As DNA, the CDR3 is TGTGCCTGGAGTGTACCCAGGTACGAGCAGTACTTC. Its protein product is CAWSVPRYEQYF.